This TCR beta chain originates from a study of blood T cell repertoires in COVID-19. On the study more broadly: Donors in the United States, Italy and Spain gave samples during acute or convalescent COVID-19. From T cells, B-cell-depleted T cells, or PBMCs came the material, which was cDNA or gDNA.

The CDR3 totals 17 residues. Germline assignment: CDR1 SNHLY and CDR2 FYNNEI. The V and J ends lost 6 bases and 0 bases, in that order; junction bases with no gene match: 9. Under the authors' procedure: The assay estimated nucleated cells by amplifying reference gene primers. Assay: immunoSEQ multiplex PCR; the TCRdb copy retains only in-frame clones and omits some. V and J calls and clone size are as listed in that table; D and trimming were resolved from the DNA. Found here are under 250,000 clones, under 85% of them singletons; the top ten hold roughly 2%. The rearrangement joins TRBV2 to TRBJ1-1, with 11 bases identical to TRBD1. This clonotype was obtained from a man aged 30-40 years who had recovered from COVID-19. The sample taken for sequencing was peripheral blood. CDR3 sequence: CASSGPPGQGVNTEAFF. For the CDR3, the DNA is TGTGCCAGCAGCGGCCCCCCGGGACAGGGGGTGAACACTGAAGCTTTCTTT. Filled out from reference TRBV2 and TRBJ1-1, the complete variable domain reads EPEVTQTPSHQVTQMGQEVILRCVPISNHLYFYWYRQILGQKVEFLVSFYNNEISEKSEIFDDQFSVERPDGSNFTLKIRSTKLEDSAMYFCASSGPPGQGVNTEAFFGQGTRLTVV.